This T cell receptor beta chain comes out of a study of T cell changes during pregnancy in multiple sclerosis. This CDR3 comprises 14 residues. CDR1 is SGHDN and CDR2 is FVKESK in the germline V gene. Trimming stripped 0 bases from V and 7 bases from J, with 12 bases between. Produced via immunoSEQ multiplex PCR; TCRdb's table is partial and in-frame only. The profile shows 55,000 to 80,000 clones, 85% to 90% of them singletons. Sequencing was performed on peripheral blood, taken after pregnancy. This clonotype was obtained from a female donor in good health, enrolled as a control in a pregnancy study. This chain connects TRBV14 to TRBJ1-2; D might be TRBD1 (6 bases). The CDR3 nucleotides read TGTGCCAGCAGCCAAGATCTCAGGGGTGGTGGCTACACCTTC. Its protein product is CASSQDLRGGGYTF.